The clone carrying this T cell receptor (beta chain) has just a few counts. This specimen belongs to a study of T cells after yellow fever vaccination. Germline CDR1 reads SGHDT; CDR2 reads YYEEEE. This CDR3 is built from 16 residues. Trimming removed 0 bases at V and 0 bases at J, with 11 bases between. TCRdb passed the 5' RACE reads through MiXCR, listing each CDR3 protein once. The data show 500,000 to 650,000 distinct CDR3 sequences, approximately 13% seen once. Sequenced material: PBMCs, taken on the day of the yellow fever booster vaccination. This clonotype originated in a young man who received the YFV17D yellow fever vaccine. This chain uses TRBV5-6 with TRBJ2-3, with D tentatively TRBD1 or TRBD2 (5 bases each). The CDR3 nucleotides are TGTGCCAGCAGCTTGGCCAGGGAGAGGAGCACAGATACGCAGTATTTT. Its protein is CASSLARERSTDTQYF.